Presented here are 3 T cell receptor beta chains from one specimen sequenced in a study of cytomegalovirus exposure and HLA in healthy donors. 60 Vbeta and 13 Jbeta primers were used in PCR. The repertoire was sequenced with immunoSEQ multiplex PCR; TCRdb's copy has only in-frame clones and lacks some. The sample lists about 220,000 clones, over 65% occurring once. Sequenced material: PBMCs. Receptors were obtained from a man between 18 and 29 years old in good health and CMV-seronegative.

The chain combines TRBV2 with TRBJ2-2, with 13 nucleotides matching TRBD2. CDR1 SNHLY and CDR2 FYNNEI come from the germline V gene. CDR3 size: 17 residues. Trimming removed 5 bases from V and 5 bases from J; junction bases left unmatched: 8. Written as DNA, the CDR3 is TGTGCCAGCAGTTCAGGACTAGCGGGAGTAAAAACCGGGGAGCTGTTTTTT. Amino acid sequence: CASSSGLAGVKTGELFF. Combining the CDR3 with reference TRBV2 and TRBJ2-2 gives the whole variable domain EPEVTQTPSHQVTQMGQEVILRCVPISNHLYFYWYRQILGQKVEFLVSFYNNEISEKSEIFDDQFSVERPDGSNFTLKIRSTKLEDSAMYFCASSSGLAGVKTGELFFGEGSRLTVL.

The chain recombines TRBV5-5 with TRBJ2-2, with 8 bases that match TRBD1. Per the germline V gene, CDR1 is SGHKS and CDR2 is YYEKEE (reference sequence). Trimming at V came to 5 bases and at J to 3 bases, leaving 6 bases not matched to a gene. This CDR3 has 15 residues. CDR3 amino acids: CASSSPGGDTGELFF. The DNA for the CDR3 is TGTGCCAGCAGTTCTCCAGGGGGCGACACCGGGGAGCTGTTTTTT.

This chain joins TRBV5-5 and TRBJ2-3; 11 nucleotides line up with TRBD2. Germline CDR1 is SGHKS and CDR2 is YYEKEE (reference sequence). V trimming: 5 bases; J trimming: 5 bases; junction bases outside the gene matches: 4. The CDR3 extends over 14 amino acids. CDR3 protein: CASRLAGAGDTQYF. DNA of the CDR3: TGTGCCAGCAGACTAGCGGGAGCGGGAGATACGCAGTATTTT.